What follows are 22 T cell receptor beta chains derived from one specimen sequenced in a study of human versus mouse CDR3 diversity and MHC coevolution. The data were produced by immunoSEQ multiplex PCR, yet TCRdb's version contains in-frame clones alone and is incomplete. Among about 60,000 clones listed, around 94% were seen once. Sequencing used naive CD4+ T cells from blood. As for subset: CD45RO-negative CD62L-positive naive CD4 T cells. The receptors were sampled from a person aged 55-75 years in good health.

The chain employs TRBV9 and TRBJ2-2; the match to TRBD1 covers 10 bases. CDR1 and CDR2 (germline): SGDLS, YYNGEE. With V trimmed by 6 bases and J by 6 bases, 8 bases remained unmatched. CDR3 length: 15 residues. CDR3 sequence (DNA): TGTGCCAGCAAATCGGACAGGGGGTTAGCCGGGGAGCTGTTTTTT. This sequence encodes CASKSDRGLAGELFF.

The chain has TRBV27 and TRBJ2-7; 10 nucleotides match TRBD2. Germline V gene sequence: CDR1 MNHEY, CDR2 SMNVEV (reference sequence). The trim removed 6 bases at V and 7 bases at J, leaving 3 bases unmatched. The CDR3 runs 12 residues. The CDR3 sequence is CASRELAGEQYF. CDR3 nucleotide sequence: TGTGCCAGCAGGGAACTAGCGGGGGAGCAGTACTTC.

The chain links TRBV9 to TRBJ1-6; weak D call: TRBD1 (5 bases). CDR3 size: 14 residues. V was shortened by 0 bases and J by 5 bases, with 6 bases between the two germline ends. Germline loops: CDR1 SGDLS, CDR2 YYNGEE. CDR3 DNA sequence: TGTGCCAGCAGCGTAGAGACAGATAATTCACCCCTCCACTTT. Protein sequence: CASSVETDNSPLHF.

The J gene is TRBJ1-2, the V gene TRBV11-2; 7 bases map to TRBD1. Germline trimming cut 0 bases from V and 8 bases from J; bases unmatched to any gene: 12. Germline values: CDR1 SGHAT, CDR2 FQNNGV. This CDR3 has 16 amino acids. The CDR3 nucleotides are TGTGCCAGCAGCTTAGATCGCGAAGGGGGCAGCAGGGGCTACACCTTC. This gives the protein CASSLDREGGSRGYTF. The variable domain in full, completed from reference TRBV11-2 and TRBJ1-2, reads EAGVAQSPRYKIIEKRQSVAFWCNPISGHATLYWYQQILGQGPKLLIQFQNNGVVDDSQLPKDRFSAERLKGVDSTLKIQPAKLEDSAVYLCASSLDREGGSRGYTFGSGTRLTVV.

The chain combines TRBV7-3 with TRBJ2-3; TRBD2 matches 7 bases. The germline CDR1 and CDR2 sequences are SGHTA and FQGTGA. The CDR3 extends over 14 amino acids. The trim removed 5 bases at V and 8 bases at J, leaving 10 bases unmatched. CDR3 protein: CASSPGGVPVTQYF. Written as DNA, the CDR3 is TGTGCCAGCAGCCCTGGGGGGGTACCTGTTACGCAGTATTTT.

This rearrangement joins TRBV4-2 to TRBJ2-2; TRBD2 aligns across 10 bases. CDR1 LGHNA and CDR2 YNFKEQ come from the germline V gene. The trim removed 0 bases at V and 3 bases at J, leaving 1 base unmatched. The CDR3 length is 16 residues. The CDR3 spells CASSQEGTSDTGELFF. Written as DNA, the CDR3 is TGTGCCAGCAGCCAAGAAGGGACTAGCGACACCGGGGAGCTGTTTTTT.

The V gene is TRBV5-1, the J gene TRBJ2-2, with TRBD2 matching 14 bases. CDR3 size: 19 residues. V was pared by 4 bases and J by 1 base, with 9 bases of the junction left unmatched. The germline gives CDR1 SGHRS, CDR2 YFSETQ. CDR3 in amino acids: CASSTPGLAGAQNTGELFF. The CDR3 DNA is TGCGCCAGCAGCACTCCGGGACTAGCGGGAGCCCAGAACACCGGGGAGCTGTTTTTT.

CDR3: CASSIDLAGGGEKLFF. CDR3 nucleotide sequence: TGTGCCAGTAGTATAGACCTGGCAGGGGGCGGCGAAAAACTGTTTTTT. The genes are TRBV19 and TRBJ1-4; 8 positions match TRBD1. The CDR3 spans 16 residues. Germline loops: CDR1 LNHDA, CDR2 SQIVND (reference sequence). Trimming at V came to 0 bases and at J to 8 bases, leaving 8 bases not matched to a gene.

By frequency in the sample, this clone is medium-sized. This rearrangement joins TRBV10-3 to TRBJ1-3, with 9 bases fitting TRBD1. Germline CDR1 ENHRY, CDR2 SYGVKD. CDR3 length: 14 residues. V lost 4 bases and J lost 5; bases outside the gene matches: 3. CDR3 coding DNA: TGTGCCATCAGTGCAGGGACAGGGAGAAACACCATATATTTT. Residues: CAISAGTGRNTIYF.

The rearrangement joins TRBV9 to TRBJ1-1; weak D call: TRBD1 (5 bases). The V gene lost 7 bases and the J gene lost 1 base, with 14 bases spanning the gap. The CDR3 is 14 amino acids. Germline-derived CDR1 and CDR2 are SGDLS and YYNGEE. The chain's CDR3 is CASRTGMANTEAFF. The CDR3, as DNA: TGTGCCAGCCGCACAGGTATGGCGAACACTGAAGCTTTCTTT.

The rearrangement uses TRBV7-2 and TRBJ1-5; possibly TRBD1 for D (5 bases). The germline V gene has CDR1 SGHTA and CDR2 FQGNSA. V gave up 2 bases and J gave up 4 bases, with 15 bases separating them. The CDR3 covers 16 residues. In nucleotides, the CDR3 is TGTGCCAGCAGCTTAATTAGCCCCCGGGGGAATCAGCCCCAGCATTTT. This sequence encodes CASSLISPRGNQPQHF.

V is TRBV5-6 and J is TRBJ2-6, with D hard to call. Germline-derived CDR1 and CDR2 are SGHDT and YYEEEE. The CDR3 extends over 13 amino acids. V was clipped by 5 bases and J by 0 bases, with 3 bases between them. The CDR3 is CASSYSGANVLTF. In nucleotides, the CDR3 is TGTGCCAGCAGTTACTCTGGGGCCAACGTCCTGACTTTC.

V is TRBV6-5 and J is TRBJ1-1; tentatively, D is TRBD1 (6 bases). The CDR3 consists of 11 residues. In germline, CDR1 is MNHEY, CDR2 SVGAGI. Trimming took 10 bases from V and 8 from J, leaving 14 bases between them. DNA of the CDR3: TGTGCCACCGGACAGTCTATAGAAGCTTTCTTT. Translated: CATGQSIEAFF.

For the CDR3, the DNA is TGTGCCAGTAGCCAGGGGTTTGGAGCCTATAATTCACCCCTCCACTTT. It codes for CASSQGFGAYNSPLHF. This chain joins TRBV19 and TRBJ1-6, with a possible D match to TRBD1 (6 bases). Trimming left V 6 bases short and J 2 bases short, with 14 bases between. The length of the CDR3 is 16 residues. Germline V gives CDR1 LNHDA, CDR2 SQIVND (reference sequence).

The genes are TRBV12-5 and TRBJ2-7, with 10 nucleotides matching TRBD1. Trimming removed 2 bases from V and 6 bases from J; junction bases left unmatched: 7. The CDR3 extends over 15 amino acids. Germline values: CDR1 LGHNT, CDR2 FRNRAP. CDR3 DNA: TGTGCTAGTGGTTTGCCCCGGGACAGGGGCCCCGAGCAGTACTTC. It translates to CASGLPRDRGPEQYF.

This clone is a singleton in its sample. The rearrangement links TRBV7-3 to TRBJ1-1; D remains ambiguous. CDR3 size: 13 residues. CDR1 is SGHTA and CDR2 is FQGTGA in the germline V gene. V was clipped by 3 bases and J by 5 bases, with 10 bases between them. The chain's CDR3 is CASSFSRGTEAFF. The CDR3 DNA is TGTGCCAGCAGCTTTTCCCGGGGAACTGAAGCTTTCTTT.

This clone turned up a few times. This chain joins TRBV10-1 and TRBJ1-5; D is uncertain. The germline V and J ends were trimmed by 4 bases and 4 bases, with 11 bases remaining between them. CDR1 WNHNN and CDR2 SYGVQD come from the germline V gene (reference sequence). The CDR3 length is 14 residues. DNA for the CDR3: TGCGCCAGCAGTGCCGGGTCCCCAAATCAGCCCCAGCATTTT. It codes for CASSAGSPNQPQHF.

This chain joins TRBV7-3 and TRBJ2-5; the match to TRBD1 covers 7 bases. The CDR3 has 15 amino acids. Per the germline V gene, CDR1 is SGHTA and CDR2 is FQGTGA. J lost 2 bases, V lost 5 bases, and 8 bases had no gene match. CDR3 residues: CASSGTGASQETQYF. The CDR3 DNA sequence: TGTGCCAGCAGCGGAACAGGGGCGTCACAAGAGACCCAGTACTTC.

The CDR3 here is CATLLGGSGDTEAFF. CDR3 DNA: TGTGCCACCCTCCTGGGCGGCAGCGGGGACACTGAAGCTTTCTTT. The V and J genes are TRBV19 and TRBJ1-1; D ambiguous. Between the trimmed V and J ends, which lost 10 bases and 3 bases, there was a span of 21 bases. Germline loops: CDR1 LNHDA, CDR2 SQIVND (reference sequence). This CDR3 is built from 15 residues. Drawing the rest from reference TRBV19 and TRBJ1-1, the complete variable domain is DGGITQSPKYLFRKEGQNVTLSCEQNLNHDAMYWYRQDPGQGLRLIYYSQIVNDFQKGDIAEGYSVSREKKESFPLTVTSAQKNPTAFYLCATLLGGSGDTEAFFGQGTRLTVV.

The gene calls are TRBV6-1 and TRBJ1-5; 7 bases line up with TRBD1. V lost 7 bases and J lost 4; bases outside the gene matches: 7. The CDR3 runs 14 residues. Germline CDR1 is MNHNS and CDR2 is SASEGT. The DNA of the CDR3 is TGTGCCAGCAAGAAGACAGGGCGTAATCAGCCCCAGCATTTT. Its translation is CASKKTGRNQPQHF.

The chain recombines TRBV7-9 with TRBJ1-1, with a weak D call TRBD1 (6 bases). Germline lookup yields CDR1 SEHNR and CDR2 FQNEAQ (reference sequence). V lost 2 bases to trimming and J lost 1 base, with 8 bases between them. The CDR3 extends over 14 amino acids. CDR3 residues: CASSLWTENTEAFF. The CDR3 DNA sequence: TGTGCCAGCAGCTTATGGACAGAGAACACTGAAGCTTTCTTT. Full variable domain (remainder filled in from reference TRBV7-9 and TRBJ1-1): DTGVSQNPRHKITKRGQNVTFRCDPISEHNRLYWYRQTLGQGPEFLTYFQNEAQLEKSRLLSDRFSAERPKGSFSTLEIQRTEQGDSAMYLCASSLWTENTEAFFGQGTRLTVV.

V and J are TRBV6-1 and TRBJ2-5; 8 nucleotides align to TRBD2. The better agreement between TRBJ2-7 and the DNA end casts doubt on the J call. The CDR3 totals 13 residues. Germline CDR1 MNHNS, CDR2 SASEGT. CDR3 residues: CASRPGGSREQYF. Written as DNA, the CDR3 is TGTGCCAGCAGGCCGGGAGGGTCCCGCGAGCAGTACTTC.